This entry lists 22 T cell receptor beta chains sequenced from one sample in a study of OX40 agonist ivuxolimab in advanced cancers. Only in-frame clones appear in the TCRdb table, and some are missing; sequencing was by immunoSEQ multiplex PCR. Counted here are roughly 100,000 clones, roughly 90% occurring once; the ten biggest clones make up under 0.8%. This material consisted of CD4+ or CD8+ T cells sorted from blood, taken in a trial of the OX40 agonist ivuxolimab. All receptors derive from an adult with an advanced solid tumor such as melanoma, head and neck, liver or kidney cancer.

This chain joins TRBV27 and TRBJ1-1; 7 nucleotides agree with TRBD1. Losses at the gene ends were 6 bases for V and 4 bases for J; bases not matched to a gene: 5. CDR1 is MNHEY and CDR2 is SMNVEV in the germline V gene (reference sequence). The CDR3 is made up of 13 amino acids. CDR3 amino acids: CASSPDRATEAFF. In DNA form, the CDR3 reads TGTGCCAGCAGCCCCGACAGGGCCACTGAAGCTTTCTTT.

Written as DNA, the CDR3 is TGTGCCAGCAGCCCTGGGTTCGGAGAGACCCAGTACTTC. Translation gives CASSPGFGETQYF. The gene calls are TRBV9 and TRBJ2-5; D ambiguous. The V end lost 4 bases, the J end lost 4 bases, and 11 bases lay between the germline ends. The length of the CDR3 is 13 residues. Germline V gene lookup returns CDR1 SGDLS and CDR2 YYNGEE.

The gene calls are TRBV19 and TRBJ1-1; no definite D call. V was trimmed by 1 base and J by 1 base, leaving 10 bases between them. The CDR3 is 15 amino acids. Germline assignment: CDR1 LNHDA and CDR2 SQIVND (reference sequence). The CDR3 DNA reads TGTGCCAGTAGTATAGGGTTAACACCGAACACTGAAGCTTTCTTT. It is translated as CASSIGLTPNTEAFF.

J is TRBJ2-5 and V is TRBV4-3, with 12 positions matching TRBD2. The J segment lost 4 bases and the V segment lost 2 bases, leaving 8 bases of the junction unmatched. The germline CDR1 and CDR2 sequences are LGHNA and YSLEER. This CDR3 has 17 amino acids. CDR3 coding DNA: TGCGCCAGCAGCCAAACTCCTAGCGGGGGGGCCATAGAGACCCAGTACTTC. Its translation: CASSQTPSGGAIETQYF.

This clone has only one observation. The same CDR3 can be traced to other DNA sequences in this sample. V usage is TRBV5-4 and J usage is TRBJ2-7; D may correspond to TRBD1 or TRBD2 (5 bases each). The CDR3 extends over 13 amino acids. Per the germline V gene, CDR1 is SGHNT and CDR2 is YYREEE (reference sequence). Trimming left V 0 bases short and J 2 bases short, with 6 bases between. This CDR3 reads CASSLGGTYEQYF. The DNA of the CDR3 is TGTGCCAGCAGCTTGGGGGGGACCTACGAGCAGTACTTC.

The count of this clone is one. This chain uses TRBV7-9 with TRBJ1-4; TRBD1 matches at 7 bases. CDR1 is SEHNR, CDR2 FQNEAQ, per germline (reference sequence). The CDR3 extends over 15 amino acids. J gave up 3 bases and V 5 bases, and 6 bases lay outside the gene matches. The CDR3 DNA is TGTGCCAGCAGCATGCCGGGACAGTCTAATGAAAAACTGTTTTTT. It specifies CASSMPGQSNEKLFF.

J is TRBJ2-3 and V is TRBV19; D is unresolved. CDR1 LNHDA and CDR2 SQIVND come from the germline V gene (reference sequence). The CDR3 has 14 amino acids. V gave up 5 bases and J gave up 7 bases, with 16 bases separating them. The CDR3 sequence is CASSLGDFANTQYF. CDR3 DNA: TGTGCCAGTAGTTTAGGAGACTTTGCGAATACGCAGTATTTT. Complete variable domain (other parts from reference TRBV19 and TRBJ2-3): DGGITQSPKYLFRKEGQNVTLSCEQNLNHDAMYWYRQDPGQGLRLIYYSQIVNDFQKGDIAEGYSVSREKKESFPLTVTSAQKNPTAFYLCASSLGDFANTQYFGPGTRLTVL.

The chain links TRBV5-6 to TRBJ2-5; unclear D gene. Germline CDR1 is SGHDT and CDR2 is YYEEEE. The CDR3 runs to 15 residues. V gave up 0 bases and J gave up 1 base, with 10 bases separating them. DNA for the CDR3: TGTGCCAGCAGCTTGGCACCCCGTCCCCAAGAGACCCAGTACTTC. Protein: CASSLAPRPQETQYF.

The CDR3 loop is CASSLLSPVDSGTSTDTQYF. In DNA, the CDR3 is TGTGCCAGCTCACTACTCTCCCCGGTCGATAGCGGTACTAGCACAGATACGCAGTATTTT. V is TRBV18 and J is TRBJ2-3; tentative D call: TRBD2 (6 bases). The V end lost 4 bases, the J end lost 0 bases, and 26 bases lay between the germline ends. Looked up from germline, CDR1 is KGHSH and CDR2 is LQKENI. The CDR3 is 20 residues long.

The genes are TRBV7-8 and TRBJ1-1; TRBD1 matches 7 bases. Germline V gene sequence: CDR1 SGHVS, CDR2 FQNEAQ. J lost 1 base, V lost 5 bases, and 7 bases had no gene match. The CDR3 has 15 residues. Written as DNA, the CDR3 is TGTGCCAGCAGCCAACTACAGGGGAAGAACACTGAAGCTTTCTTT. Translated, it gives CASSQLQGKNTEAFF.

The J gene is TRBJ1-4, the V gene TRBV6-5; tentative D call: TRBD1 (5 bases). Between the trimmed V and J ends, which lost 4 bases and 4 bases, there was a span of 10 bases. The CDR3 runs 14 residues. The germline gives CDR1 MNHEY, CDR2 SVGAGI. The CDR3 here is CASSSLGVNEKLFF. The CDR3 DNA reads TGTGCCAGCAGTTCCTTGGGGGTTAATGAAAAACTGTTTTTT.

This clone came up once. This chain uses TRBV6-1 with TRBJ1-6, with D hard to call. Germline loops: CDR1 MNHNS, CDR2 SASEGT. V lost 3 bases to trimming and J lost 10 bases, with 13 bases between them. The CDR3 consists of 14 residues. Written as DNA, the CDR3 is TGTGCCAGCAGTGACGATCCTACGGGGTCACCCCTCCACTTT. Protein sequence: CASSDDPTGSPLHF.

This sequence joins TRBV10-3 and TRBJ2-7; the match to TRBD1 covers 10 bases. The CDR3 is 14 residues long. Losses at the gene ends were 6 bases for V and 5 bases for J; bases not matched to a gene: 7. Looked up from germline, CDR1 is ENHRY and CDR2 is SYGVKD. The chain's CDR3 is CAIRRDRGVDEQYF. In DNA form, the CDR3 reads TGTGCCATCAGACGGGACAGGGGAGTCGACGAGCAGTACTTC.

This chain links TRBV4-3 with TRBJ2-3, with D possibly TRBD1 on 5 matching bases. CDR3 length equals 15 residues. The germline V gene has CDR1 LGHNA and CDR2 YSLEER. The V end lost 0 bases, the J end lost 1 base, and 8 bases lay between the germline ends. CDR3 nucleotide sequence: TGCGCCAGCAGCCAAGAAGTACAGGGCACAGATACGCAGTATTTT. Residues: CASSQEVQGTDTQYF.

The V call is TRBV19, the J call TRBJ1-2; D is undetermined. This CDR3 is built from 15 residues. Germline V lookup: CDR1 LNHDA, CDR2 SQIVND (reference sequence). V lost 4 bases and J 3 bases, leaving 15 bases between the germline ends. The DNA of the CDR3 is TGTGCCAGTAGTAGTCCAAGGACGGAATACTATGGCTACACCTTC. Amino acids: CASSSPRTEYYGYTF.

The chain recombines TRBV19 with TRBJ1-4, with TRBD1 as a possible D gene (5 bases). The V and J ends lost 7 bases and 6 bases respectively, with 12 bases between them. The CDR3 has 13 amino acids. The germline CDR1 and CDR2 sequences are LNHDA and SQIVND (reference sequence). CDR3 coding DNA: TGTGCCAGTAACCTCAGGGCACATGAAAAACTGTTTTTT. It codes for CASNLRAHEKLFF.

The chain carries TRBV19 and TRBJ1-1, with TRBD1 as a possible D gene (6 bases). Per germline, CDR1 LNHDA and CDR2 SQIVND (reference sequence). The V gene lost 7 bases and the J gene lost 0 bases, with 9 bases spanning the gap. CDR3 length equals 13 residues. CDR3 protein: CASTGDMNTEAFF. The CDR3 bases are TGTGCCAGTACGGGGGACATGAACACTGAAGCTTTCTTT.

The DNA for the CDR3 is TGTGCCAGCAGTTACAATCAGGGGCAGCAGCCCCAGCATTTT. Its protein product is CASSYNQGQQPQHF. The rearrangement links TRBV6-5 to TRBJ1-5; TRBD1 is a possible D gene (6 bases). Per the germline V gene, CDR1 is MNHEY and CDR2 is SVGAGI. Trimming took 2 bases from V and 7 from J, leaving 12 bases between them. The CDR3 is 14 residues long.

The V and J genes are TRBV7-3 and TRBJ2-2; TRBD1 might be the D (5 bases). This CDR3 comprises 14 residues. Germline values: CDR1 SGHTA, CDR2 FQGTGA. Trimming left V 8 bases short and J 0 bases short, with 10 bases between. CDR3 DNA sequence: TGTGCCAGCGGACACACCCCGAACACCGGGGAGCTGTTTTTT. Encoded protein: CASGHTPNTGELFF.

The rearrangement links TRBV19 to TRBJ1-5; 8 bases fit TRBD1. The CDR3 loop spans 15 amino acids. Germline V gene lookup returns CDR1 LNHDA and CDR2 SQIVND (reference sequence). J lost 0 bases, V lost 6 bases, and 4 bases had no gene match. The CDR3 nucleotides read TGTGCCAGTAGACCGACAGGGGATAGCAATCAGCCCCAGCATTTT. This gives the protein CASRPTGDSNQPQHF. Using reference TRBV19 and TRBJ1-5 for the parts outside the CDR3, the full variable domain is DGGITQSPKYLFRKEGQNVTLSCEQNLNHDAMYWYRQDPGQGLRLIYYSQIVNDFQKGDIAEGYSVSREKKESFPLTVTSAQKNPTAFYLCASRPTGDSNQPQHFGDGTRLSIL.

The J gene is TRBJ2-5, the V gene TRBV18; D remains ambiguous. There are 13 residues in the CDR3. With 2 bases removed from V and 6 bases from J, the gap between germline ends came to 10 bases. Germline-derived CDR1 and CDR2 are KGHSH and LQKENI. CDR3 DNA: TGTGCCAGCTCACCAAGCTACAGCCAGACCCAGTACTTC. Encoded protein: CASSPSYSQTQYF. The variable domain in full, with the rest retrieved from reference TRBV18 and TRBJ2-5, is NAGVMQNPRHLVRRRGQEARLRCSPMKGHSHVYWYRQLPEEGLKFMVYLQKENIIDESGMPKERFSAEFPKEGPSILRIQQVVRGDSAAYFCASSPSYSQTQYFGPGTRLLVL.

This clone was seen a few times. The CDR3 protein is CASSPNLREGGYTF. The CDR3 nucleotides read TGTGCCAGCAGCCCAAATCTACGGGAGGGGGGCTACACCTTC. This chain joins TRBV7-9 and TRBJ1-2; possibly TRBD1 for D (5 bases). The CDR3 is 14 residues long. Trimming took 5 bases from V and 8 from J, leaving 18 bases between them. Germline V gene data show CDR1 as SEHNR and CDR2 as FQNEAQ (reference sequence).